This is a list of T cell receptor beta chains from one sample in a study of blood T cell repertoires in COVID-19. Profiled with immunoSEQ multiplex PCR; TCRdb holds only in-frame clones, not every one. Among 85,000 to 95,000 clones, roughly nine tenths were seen once, and the ten largest hold under 5.5%. Source material: peripheral blood. These receptor sequences come from a man aged 60-69 years with COVID-19, enrolled during active disease. CDR3s include the opening cysteine and the closing phenylalanine or tryptophan. The D gene is left open where the match is weak. Rows may omit the clone size; those that give it use once, few, many or a size class.

>TRBV28|TRBJ2-5|.|TRBD1
TGTGCCAGCAGACCCCCGGGACAGGGGACCAAAGAGACCCAGTACTTC
CASRPPGQGTKETQYF
>TRBV12-3/TRBV12-4|TRBJ1-2|.|TRBD1
TGTGCCTCCGTGGGGACAGGGGAGATTGGCTACACCTTC
CASVGTGEIGYTF
>TRBV5-4|TRBJ2-6|.|TRBD1
TGTGCCAGCAGCTTGGACGGGCGGACAGGGGCTGCTGGGGCCAACGTCCTGACTTTC
CASSLDGRTGAAGANVLTF
>TRBV15|TRBJ2-1|.|.
TGTGCCACCAGCAGAGGAGGCCACAATGAGCAGTTCTTC
CATSRGGHNEQFF
>TRBV27|TRBJ1-6|.|TRBD1
TGTGCCAGCGGGCGGGGACAGGGTAATTCACCCCTCCACTTT
CASGRGQGNSPLHF
>TRBV11-3|TRBJ1-1|.|.
TGTGCCAGCAGCTTAGATCCTGGGGAGGTTGCTGAAGCTTTCTTT
CASSLDPGEVAEAFF
>TRBV19|TRBJ2-3|few|TRBD2
TGTGCCAGTAGTCCCCGACTAGCGGGAGAGAGGGGCACAGATACGCAGTATTTT
CASSPRLAGERGTDTQYF
>TRBV27|TRBJ1-1|.|.
TGTGCCAGCAGTTTAACAGGGTTGAACACTGAAGCTTTCTTT
CASSLTGLNTEAFF
>TRBV19|TRBJ2-1|.|TRBD2
TGTGCCAGTAGTACTAGCGGTAGCTCCTACAATGAGCAGTTCTTC
CASSTSGSSYNEQFF
>TRBV6-6|TRBJ2-2|.|TRBD1
TGTGCCAGCAGTCAGGACAGGGGGTACACCGGGGAGCTGTTTTTT
CASSQDRGYTGELFF
>TRBV7-2|TRBJ1-6|.|.
TGTGCCAGCAGCTTAGCCAGGGGAGATAATTCACCCCTCCACTTT
CASSLARGDNSPLHF
>TRBV10-3|TRBJ2-5|.|TRBD1
TGTGCCATCAGTGAGTCGCGAGGGGGCGGCGAGACCCAGTACTTC
CAISESRGGGETQYF
>TRBV25-1|TRBJ2-7|.|TRBD2
TGTGCCAGCAGTGAATTTGCGGCAGGGACTATGGATGAGCAGTACTTC
CASSEFAAGTMDEQYF
>TRBV6-5|TRBJ2-2|.|.
TGTGCCAGCAAAATAGCCGCGAACACCGGGGAGCTGTTTTTT
CASKIAANTGELFF
>TRBV19|TRBJ2-6|.|.
TGTGCCAGTAGTACAAGACACGACCTCTCTGGGGCCAACGTCCTGACTTTC
CASSTRHDLSGANVLTF
>TRBV30|TRBJ1-4|.|TRBD1
TGTGCCTGGAGTCCGACAGGGGCCCACGAAAAACTGTTTTTT
CAWSPTGAHEKLFF
>TRBV30|TRBJ2-7|.|TRBD1
TGTGCCTGGAGTGCGTTCCCGGGACAGCCAGGCGAGCAGTACTTC
CAWSAFPGQPGEQYF
>TRBV29-1|TRBJ2-1|.|TRBD2
TGCAGCGTTGGTCGGGGCGGGAGCGACAATGAGCAGTTCTTC
CSVGRGGSDNEQFF
>TRBV28|TRBJ1-1|once|TRBD1
TGTGCCAGCAGTTTAACAGGGGGCCTCACTGAAGCTTTCTTT
CASSLTGGLTEAFF
>TRBV30|TRBJ1-2|.|TRBD1
TGTGCCTGGAGTGCCTCCGGGACAGGGGTCGGCTACACCTTC
CAWSASGTGVGYTF
>TRBV27|TRBJ2-5|.|TRBD1
TGTGCCAGCAGTCAGGGGGCGCGGGAGACCCAGTACTTC
CASSQGARETQYF
>TRBV5-1|TRBJ2-7|.|TRBD2
TGCGCCAGCAGCTTGGAAGGACTAGGTAACGAGCAGTACTTC
CASSLEGLGNEQYF
>TRBV27|TRBJ2-7|.|TRBD1
TGTGCCAGCAGTTGGGGGCAGGGGGCTGAGTACGAGCAGTACTTC
CASSWGQGAEYEQYF
>TRBV28|TRBJ1-1|.|.
TGTGCCAGCAGTTTTTCCGGACAGTTGAACACTGAAGCTTTCTTT
CASSFSGQLNTEAFF
>TRBV7-7|TRBJ2-1|.|TRBD1
TGTGCCAGCAGCCCGGACAGGGAAAGCGATGAGCAGTTCTTC
CASSPDRESDEQFF
>TRBV7-9|TRBJ1-3|.|.
TGTGCCAGCTGGGTGAGCGGTGGAAACACCATATATTTT
CASWVSGGNTIYF
>TRBV6-2/TRBV6-3|TRBJ2-7|.|.
TGTGCCAGCAGCTCCAGCGACGGGGAGCAGTACTTC
CASSSSDGEQYF
>TRBV10-3|TRBJ2-2|.|.
TGTGCCATCAGTGAGTTTCAGAACACCGGGGAGCTGTTTTTT
CAISEFQNTGELFF
>TRBV5-1|TRBJ1-1|once|.
TGCGCCAGCAGCCCCGTGCAGGCCTCTGAAGCTTTCTTT
CASSPVQASEAFF
>TRBV19|TRBJ2-5|.|.
TGTGCCAGTAGTAGGGGCTCGGGAGAGACCCAGTACTTC
CASSRGSGETQYF
>TRBV7-9|TRBJ2-7|.|.
TGTGCCAGCAGCTCGGACTATCGCGAGCAGTACTTC
CASSSDYREQYF
>TRBV7-9|TRBJ2-7|.|.
TGTGCCAGCTCTCGTCTTTCCTACGAGCAGTACTTC
CASSRLSYEQYF
>TRBV19|TRBJ1-5|.|.
TGTGCCAGTAGTATTGGGCAGACCTATAGCAATCAGCCCCAGCATTTT
CASSIGQTYSNQPQHF
>TRBV28|TRBJ1-4|.|.
TGTGCCATCAATACGGGGGCTAATGAAAAACTGTTTTTT
CAINTGANEKLFF